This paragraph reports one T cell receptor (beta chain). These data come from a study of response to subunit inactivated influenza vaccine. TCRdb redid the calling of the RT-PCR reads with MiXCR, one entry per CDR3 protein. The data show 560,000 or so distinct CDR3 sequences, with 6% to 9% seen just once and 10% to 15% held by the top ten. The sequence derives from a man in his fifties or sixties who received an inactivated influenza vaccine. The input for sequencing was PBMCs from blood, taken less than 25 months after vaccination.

The DNA for the CDR3 is TGTGCCAGCATCTTGCAGGGGAGCACCGGGGAGCTGTTTTTT. Its protein is CASILQGSTGELFF. The gene calls are TRBV28 and TRBJ2-2, with D perhaps TRBD1 (6 bases). The V and J ends lost 7 bases and 4 bases respectively, with 13 bases between them. From germline, CDR1 is MDHEN and CDR2 SYDVKM. The CDR3 has 14 amino acids.